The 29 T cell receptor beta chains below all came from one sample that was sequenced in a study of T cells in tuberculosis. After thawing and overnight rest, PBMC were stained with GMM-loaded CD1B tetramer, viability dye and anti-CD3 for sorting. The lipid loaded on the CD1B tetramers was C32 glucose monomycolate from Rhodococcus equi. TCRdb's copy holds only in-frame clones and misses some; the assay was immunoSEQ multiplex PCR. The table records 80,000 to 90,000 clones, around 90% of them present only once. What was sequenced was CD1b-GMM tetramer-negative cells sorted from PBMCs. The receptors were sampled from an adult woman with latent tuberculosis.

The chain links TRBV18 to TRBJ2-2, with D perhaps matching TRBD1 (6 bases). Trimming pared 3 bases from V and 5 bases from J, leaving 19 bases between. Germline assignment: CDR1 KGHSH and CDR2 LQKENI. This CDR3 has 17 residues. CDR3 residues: CASSPRQTGTSTGELFF. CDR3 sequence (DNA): TGTGCCAGCTCACCCCGCCAAACCGGGACATCAACCGGGGAGCTGTTTTTT.

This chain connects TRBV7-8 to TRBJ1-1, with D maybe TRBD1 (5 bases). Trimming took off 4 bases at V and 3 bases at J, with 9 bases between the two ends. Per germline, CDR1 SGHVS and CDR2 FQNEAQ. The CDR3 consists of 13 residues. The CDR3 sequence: CASSWGGDTEAFF. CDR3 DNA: TGTGCCAGCAGCTGGGGGGGGGACACTGAAGCTTTCTTT.

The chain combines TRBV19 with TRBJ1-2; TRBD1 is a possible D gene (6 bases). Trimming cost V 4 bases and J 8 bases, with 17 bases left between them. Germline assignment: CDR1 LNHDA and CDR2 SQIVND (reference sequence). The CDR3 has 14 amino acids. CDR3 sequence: CASSTRQAVGGYTF. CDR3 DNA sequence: TGTGCCAGTAGTACAAGACAGGCCGTTGGGGGCTACACCTTC.

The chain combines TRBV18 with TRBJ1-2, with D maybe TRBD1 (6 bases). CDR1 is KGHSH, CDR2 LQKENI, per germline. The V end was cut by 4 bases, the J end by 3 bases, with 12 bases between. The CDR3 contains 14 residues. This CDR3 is CASSLRGADYGYTF. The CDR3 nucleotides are TGTGCCAGCTCACTGCGGGGGGCCGACTATGGCTACACCTTC. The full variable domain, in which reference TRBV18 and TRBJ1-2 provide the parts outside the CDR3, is NAGVMQNPRHLVRRRGQEARLRCSPMKGHSHVYWYRQLPEEGLKFMVYLQKENIIDESGMPKERFSAEFPKEGPSILRIQQVVRGDSAAYFCASSLRGADYGYTFGSGTRLTVV.

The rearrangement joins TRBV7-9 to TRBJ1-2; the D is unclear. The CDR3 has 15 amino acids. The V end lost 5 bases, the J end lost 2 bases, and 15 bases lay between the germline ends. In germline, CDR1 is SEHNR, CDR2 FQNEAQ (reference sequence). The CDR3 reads CASSGVEGVNYGYTF. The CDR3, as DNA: TGTGCCAGCAGCGGAGTGGAGGGCGTAAACTATGGCTACACCTTC.

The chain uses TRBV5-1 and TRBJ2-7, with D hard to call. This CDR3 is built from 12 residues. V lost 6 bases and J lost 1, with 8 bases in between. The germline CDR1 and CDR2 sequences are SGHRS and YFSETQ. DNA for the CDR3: TGCGCCAGCATGGGCAGTTCCTACGAGCAGTACTTC. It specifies CASMGSSYEQYF.

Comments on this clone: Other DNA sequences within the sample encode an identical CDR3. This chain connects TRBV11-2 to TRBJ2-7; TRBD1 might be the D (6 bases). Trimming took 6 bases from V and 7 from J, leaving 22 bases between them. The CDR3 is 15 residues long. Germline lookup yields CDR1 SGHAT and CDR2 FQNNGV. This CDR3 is CASSLRSQQGSEQYF. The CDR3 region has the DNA TGTGCCAGCAGTTTAAGATCCCAACAGGGTAGTGAGCAGTACTTC.

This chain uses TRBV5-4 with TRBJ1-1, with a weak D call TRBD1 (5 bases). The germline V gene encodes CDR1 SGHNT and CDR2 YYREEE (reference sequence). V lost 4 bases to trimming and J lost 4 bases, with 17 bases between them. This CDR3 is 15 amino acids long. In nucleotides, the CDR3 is TGTGCCAGCAGCCGGGGGGGTAGGGAAATCACTGAAGCTTTCTTT. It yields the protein CASSRGGREITEAFF.

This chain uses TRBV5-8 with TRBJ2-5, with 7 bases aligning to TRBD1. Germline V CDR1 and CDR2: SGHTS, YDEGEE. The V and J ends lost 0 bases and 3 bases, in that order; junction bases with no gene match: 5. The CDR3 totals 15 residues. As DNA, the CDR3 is TGTGCCAGCAGCTTGGAAGGGACAGACAAAGAGACCCAGTACTTC. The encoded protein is CASSLEGTDKETQYF.

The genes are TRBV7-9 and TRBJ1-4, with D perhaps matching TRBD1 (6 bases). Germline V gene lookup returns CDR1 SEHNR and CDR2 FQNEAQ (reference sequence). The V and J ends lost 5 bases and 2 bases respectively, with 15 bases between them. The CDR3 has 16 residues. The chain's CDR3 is CASSLLQGPTNEKLFF. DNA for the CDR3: TGTGCCAGCAGCCTACTACAGGGCCCGACTAATGAAAAACTGTTTTTT.

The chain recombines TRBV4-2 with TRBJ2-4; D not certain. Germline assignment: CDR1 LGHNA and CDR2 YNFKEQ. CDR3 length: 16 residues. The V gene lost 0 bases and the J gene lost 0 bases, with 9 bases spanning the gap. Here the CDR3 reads CASSQDLLLAKNIQYF. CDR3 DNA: TGTGCCAGCAGCCAAGATCTACTTTTAGCCAAAAACATTCAGTACTTC.

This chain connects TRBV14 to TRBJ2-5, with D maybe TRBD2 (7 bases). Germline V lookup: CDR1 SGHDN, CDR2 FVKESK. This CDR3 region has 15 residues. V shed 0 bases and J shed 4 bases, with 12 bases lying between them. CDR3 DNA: TGTGCCAGCAGCCAAGATCGGGGGGCACTAGAGACCCAGTACTTC. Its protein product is CASSQDRGALETQYF. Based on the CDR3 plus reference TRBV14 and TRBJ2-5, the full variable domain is EAGVTQFPSHSVIEKGQTVTLRCDPISGHDNLYWYRRVMGKEIKFLLHFVKESKQDESGMPNNRFLAERTGGTYSTLKVQPAELEDSGVYFCASSQDRGALETQYFGPGTRLLVL.

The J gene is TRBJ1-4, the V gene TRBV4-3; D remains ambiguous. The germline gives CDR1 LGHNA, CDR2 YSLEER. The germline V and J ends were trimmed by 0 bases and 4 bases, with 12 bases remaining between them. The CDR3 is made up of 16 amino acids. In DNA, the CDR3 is TGCGCCAGCAGCCAAGAATATGGACTGATTAATGAAAAACTGTTTTTT. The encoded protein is CASSQEYGLINEKLFF.

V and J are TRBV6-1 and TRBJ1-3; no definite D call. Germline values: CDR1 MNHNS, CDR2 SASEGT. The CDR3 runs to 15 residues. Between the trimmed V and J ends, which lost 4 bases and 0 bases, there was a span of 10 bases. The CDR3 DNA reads TGTGCCAGCAGTGTAGCCGGGTACTCTGGAAACACCATATATTTT. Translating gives CASSVAGYSGNTIYF.

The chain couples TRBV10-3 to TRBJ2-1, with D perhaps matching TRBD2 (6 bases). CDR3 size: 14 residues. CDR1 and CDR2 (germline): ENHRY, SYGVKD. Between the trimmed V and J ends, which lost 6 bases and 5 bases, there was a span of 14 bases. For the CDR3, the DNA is TGTGCCATCAGGACCGGGACTGGGAACAATGAGCAGTTCTTC. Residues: CAIRTGTGNNEQFF.

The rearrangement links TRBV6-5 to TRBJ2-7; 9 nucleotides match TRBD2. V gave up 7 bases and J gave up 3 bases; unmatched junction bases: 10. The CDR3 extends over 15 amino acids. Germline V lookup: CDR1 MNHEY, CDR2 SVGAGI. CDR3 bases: TGTGCCAGCACCCTCGTAGCGGGGGCCGGCTACGAGCAGTACTTC. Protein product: CASTLVAGAGYEQYF.

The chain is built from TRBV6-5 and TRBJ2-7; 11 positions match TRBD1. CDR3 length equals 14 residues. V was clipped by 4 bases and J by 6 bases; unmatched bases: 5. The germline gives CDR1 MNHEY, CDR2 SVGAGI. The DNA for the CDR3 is TGTGCCAGCAGTTCCACCGGGACAGGGGGCGAGCAGTACTTC. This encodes CASSSTGTGGEQYF.

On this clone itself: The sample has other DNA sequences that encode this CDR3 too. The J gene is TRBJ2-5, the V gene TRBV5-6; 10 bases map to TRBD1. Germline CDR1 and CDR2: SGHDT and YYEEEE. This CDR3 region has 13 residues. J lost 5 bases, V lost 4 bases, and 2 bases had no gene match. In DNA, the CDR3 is TGTGCCAGCAGCCTGGACAGGGGGGAGACCCAGTACTTC. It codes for CASSLDRGETQYF. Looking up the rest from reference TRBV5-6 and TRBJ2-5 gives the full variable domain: DAGVTQSPTHLIKTRGQQVTLRCSPKSGHDTVSWYQQALGQGPQFIFQYYEEEERQRGNFPDRFSGHQFPNYSSELNVNALLLGDSALYLCASSLDRGETQYFGPGTRLLVL.

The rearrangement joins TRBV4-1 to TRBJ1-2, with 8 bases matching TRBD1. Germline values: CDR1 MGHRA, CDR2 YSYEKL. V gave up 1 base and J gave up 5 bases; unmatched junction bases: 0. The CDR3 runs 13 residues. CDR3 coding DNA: TGCGCCAGCAGCCAAGGACAGGGGTATGGCTACACCTTC. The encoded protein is CASSQGQGYGYTF.

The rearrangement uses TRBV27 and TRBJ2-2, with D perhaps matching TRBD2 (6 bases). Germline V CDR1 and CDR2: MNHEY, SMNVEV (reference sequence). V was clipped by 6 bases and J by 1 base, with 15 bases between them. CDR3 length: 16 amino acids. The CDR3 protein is CASRGFGTGNTGELFF. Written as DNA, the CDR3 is TGTGCCAGCAGAGGGTTTGGGACTGGGAACACCGGGGAGCTGTTTTTT.

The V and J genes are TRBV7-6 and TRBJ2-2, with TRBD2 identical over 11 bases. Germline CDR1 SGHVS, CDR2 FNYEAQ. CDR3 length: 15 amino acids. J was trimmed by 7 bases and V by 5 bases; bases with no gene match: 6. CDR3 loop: CASSVSGGANGELFF. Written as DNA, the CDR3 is TGTGCCAGCAGCGTTAGCGGGGGGGCAAACGGGGAGCTGTTTTTT.

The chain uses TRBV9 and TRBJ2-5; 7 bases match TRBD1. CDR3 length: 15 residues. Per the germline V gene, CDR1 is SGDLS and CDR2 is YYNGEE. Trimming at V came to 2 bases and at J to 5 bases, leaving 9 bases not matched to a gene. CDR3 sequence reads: CASSVGRGGGETQYF. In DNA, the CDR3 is TGTGCCAGCAGCGTCGGGCGAGGGGGCGGGGAGACCCAGTACTTC.

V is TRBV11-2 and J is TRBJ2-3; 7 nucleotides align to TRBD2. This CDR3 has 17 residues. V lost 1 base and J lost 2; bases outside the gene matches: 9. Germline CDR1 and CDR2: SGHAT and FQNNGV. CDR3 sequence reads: CASSLVLYGGVTDTQYF. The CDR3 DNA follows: TGTGCCAGCAGCTTAGTATTGTATGGGGGGGTCACAGATACGCAGTATTTT.

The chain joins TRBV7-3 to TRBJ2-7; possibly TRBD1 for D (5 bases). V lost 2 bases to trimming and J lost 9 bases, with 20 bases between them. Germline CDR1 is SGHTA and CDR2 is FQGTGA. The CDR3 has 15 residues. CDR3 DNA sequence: TGTGCCAGCAGCTTAGATCCCAGGGAACTACGAGGGCAGTACTTC. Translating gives CASSLDPRELRGQYF.

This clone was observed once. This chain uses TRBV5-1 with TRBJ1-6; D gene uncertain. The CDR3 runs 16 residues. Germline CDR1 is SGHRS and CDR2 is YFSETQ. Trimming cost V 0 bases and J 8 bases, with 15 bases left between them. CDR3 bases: TGCGCCAGCAGCTTGGGGGCCAGCAACTTTGATTCACCCCTCCACTTT. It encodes CASSLGASNFDSPLHF. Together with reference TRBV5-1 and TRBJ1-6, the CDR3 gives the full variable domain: KAGVTQTPRYLIKTRGQQVTLSCSPISGHRSVSWYQQTPGQGLQFLFEYFSETQRNKGNFPGRFSGRQFSNSRSEMNVSTLELGDSALYLCASSLGASNFDSPLHFGNGTRLTVT.

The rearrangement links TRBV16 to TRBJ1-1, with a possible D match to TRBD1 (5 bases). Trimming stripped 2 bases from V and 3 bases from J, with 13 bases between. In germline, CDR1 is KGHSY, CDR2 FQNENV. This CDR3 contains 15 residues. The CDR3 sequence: CASSQPSRGDTEAFF. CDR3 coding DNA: TGTGCCAGCAGCCAACCTTCTCGGGGGGACACTGAAGCTTTCTTT.

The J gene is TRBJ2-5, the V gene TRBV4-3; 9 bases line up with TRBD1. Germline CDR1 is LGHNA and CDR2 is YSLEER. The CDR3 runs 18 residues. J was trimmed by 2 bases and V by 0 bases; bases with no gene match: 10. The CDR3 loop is CASSQEAPQGARQETQYF. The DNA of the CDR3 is TGCGCCAGCAGCCAAGAGGCGCCACAGGGGGCTCGGCAAGAGACCCAGTACTTC.

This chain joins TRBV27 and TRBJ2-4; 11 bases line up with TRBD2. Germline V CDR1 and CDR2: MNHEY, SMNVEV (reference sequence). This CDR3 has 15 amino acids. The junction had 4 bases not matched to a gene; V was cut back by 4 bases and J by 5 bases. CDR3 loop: CASSSPSGGQNIQYF. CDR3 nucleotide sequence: TGTGCCAGCAGTTCCCCTAGCGGGGGGCAAAACATTCAGTACTTC.

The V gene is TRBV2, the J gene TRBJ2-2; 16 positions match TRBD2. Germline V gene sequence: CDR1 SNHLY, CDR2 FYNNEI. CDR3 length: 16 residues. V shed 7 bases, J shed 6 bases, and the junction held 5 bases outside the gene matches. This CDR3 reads CASIGTSGGAAGELFF. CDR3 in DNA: TGTGCCAGCATCGGGACTAGCGGGGGGGCCGCCGGGGAGCTGTTTTTT.